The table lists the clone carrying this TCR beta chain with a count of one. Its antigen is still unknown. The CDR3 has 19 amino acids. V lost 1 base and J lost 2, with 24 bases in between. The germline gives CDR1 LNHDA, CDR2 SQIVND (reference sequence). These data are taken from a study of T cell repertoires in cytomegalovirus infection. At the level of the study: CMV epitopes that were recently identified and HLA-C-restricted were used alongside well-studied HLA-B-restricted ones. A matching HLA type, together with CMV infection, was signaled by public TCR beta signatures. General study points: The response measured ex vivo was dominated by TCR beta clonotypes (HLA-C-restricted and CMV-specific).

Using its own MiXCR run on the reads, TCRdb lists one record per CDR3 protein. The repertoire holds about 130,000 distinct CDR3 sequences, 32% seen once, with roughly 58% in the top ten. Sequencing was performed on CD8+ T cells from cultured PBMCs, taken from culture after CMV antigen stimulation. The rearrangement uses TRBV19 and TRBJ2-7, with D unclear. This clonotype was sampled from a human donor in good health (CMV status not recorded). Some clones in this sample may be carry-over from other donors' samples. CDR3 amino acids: CASSIGGLRLLDPTYEQYF. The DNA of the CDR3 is TGTGCCAGTAGTATAGGGGGATTGAGACTGCTAGACCCGACCTACGAGCAGTACTTC.